This T cell receptor beta chain was identified during a study of blood T cells in healthy people across ages. Study-wide results and limits: Comparison with aged donors showed that long-lived donors had more naive CD4+ cells and higher diversity. Donor CMV status, an unknown factor, possibly confounded changes in expanded clonotypes.

Many counts were recorded for this clonotype. The antigen is unknown. The junction shows a germline mismatch at one end, possibly a read error. The CDR3 consists of 15 residues. Germline V lookup: CDR1 SGHRS, CDR2 YFSETQ. Alongside a J-beta primer mix, a sample-barcoded 5' primer served in a second PCR lasting roughly 6 to 12 cycles. TCRdb passed the 5' RACE reads through MiXCR, listing each CDR3 protein once. The sample shows fewer than 800,000 distinct CDR3 sequences, about 32% of them seen only once. Every donor contributed 8 to 10 milliliters of peripheral blood by blood draw. The sample was blood. The TCR originated in a woman of 80 years or more in good health. The V gene is TRBV5-1, the J gene TRBJ1-5, with D perhaps matching TRBD1 (5 bases). CDR3 sequence reads: CASSLGGDSNQPQHF. CDR3 sequence (DNA): TGTGCCAGCAGCTTGGGGGGAGATAGCAATCAGCCCCAGCATTTT.